The rows below give T cell receptor beta chains drawn from one sample of a study of a mutant IDH1 vaccine in newly diagnosed glioma. The table came from immunoSEQ multiplex PCR; TCRdb's copy has only in-frame clones and leaves some out. The table shows 50,000 to 65,000 clones, with 80% to 90% occurring only once. These receptors' targets are unknown. The sample here was PBMCs, taken from a glioma patient whose treatment included an IDH1 peptide vaccine. Receptors were obtained from a man aged 40-49 years with glioma. The CDR3 runs from the conserved cysteine through the conserved F or W. D genes are given only for firm matches. Some rows have no size entry. The others give once, few or many, or a class for an expanded clone.

V	D	size	J	DNA	CDR3
TRBV18	TRBD2	few	TRBJ2-7	TGTGCCAGCTCATCGTATAGCGGGAGTCCCTACGAGCAGTACTTC	CASSSYSGSPYEQYF
TRBV28	NA	NA	TRBJ1-2	TGTGCCAGCAGTCCGCCCCGTTATGGCTACACCTTC	CASSPPRYGYTF
TRBV7-2	NA	few	TRBJ1-5	TGTGCCAGCAGCTTATACGACAGACTTAGCAATCAGCCCCAGCATTTT	CASSLYDRLSNQPQHF
TRBV29-1	NA	NA	TRBJ2-2	TGCAGCGTTGTGGGCAGGGTGTCCGGGGAGCTGTTTTTT	CSVVGRVSGELFF
TRBV5-1	NA	NA	TRBJ2-7	TGCGCCAGCAGCTGGTTAACAGGTTCGTCCTACGAGCAGTACTTC	CASSWLTGSSYEQYF
TRBV5-1	TRBD2	NA	TRBJ2-1	TGCGCCAGCAGCTCCGGGACTAGCGCTGAGCAGTTCTTC	CASSSGTSAEQFF
TRBV6-5	TRBD2	NA	TRBJ2-7	TGTGCCAGCAGTGCGCCTAGCGGTTCCTACGAGCAGTACTTC	CASSAPSGSYEQYF
TRBV6-5	TRBD2	NA	TRBJ2-7	TGTGCCACCTTGACTAGCGGGAGCTACGAGCAGTACTTC	CATLTSGSYEQYF
TRBV19	NA	NA	TRBJ1-1	TGTGCCAGTAGTAAATGGGGTACGAACACTGAAGCTTTCTTT	CASSKWGTNTEAFF
TRBV9	NA	NA	TRBJ2-3	TGTGCCAGCAGCCCCCGAGGGTTTAGCACAGATACGCAGTATTTT	CASSPRGFSTDTQYF
TRBV27	NA	once	TRBJ2-7	TGTGCCAGCAGTTTTGGGCAGTACTACGAGCAGTACTTC	CASSFGQYYEQYF
TRBV27	TRBD1	NA	TRBJ1-4	TGTGCCAGCAAGGGACAGAGTGCAACTAATGAAAAACTGTTTTTT	CASKGQSATNEKLFF
TRBV5-4	NA	NA	TRBJ2-5	TGTGCCAGCAGCTTGGCTCAGGGGAGCGGGGAGACCCAGTACTTC	CASSLAQGSGETQYF
TRBV28	NA	NA	TRBJ1-1	TGTGCCAGCCCCCCCTCAGGGGTGAACACTGAAGCTTTCTTT	CASPPSGVNTEAFF
TRBV19	NA	NA	TRBJ1-2	TGTGCCAGTAGTTTAATGACAGGTGTAGATGGCTACACCTTC	CASSLMTGVDGYTF
TRBV28	NA	NA	TRBJ2-3	TGTGCCAGCAGTTTATTGGCAGATACGCAGTATTTT	CASSLLADTQYF
TRBV5-1	NA	NA	TRBJ2-5	TGCGCCAGCAGCTTGCAGGAGACCCAGTACTTC	CASSLQETQYF
TRBV5-1	TRBD2	NA	TRBJ2-2	TGCGCCAGCAGCGCGGGGACTAGCGGGAGGTACACCGGGGAGCTGTTTTTT	CASSAGTSGRYTGELFF
TRBV5-4	TRBD2	NA	TRBJ2-2	TGTGCCAGCAGACCCGGACTAGCGTCGTATGACGGGGAGCTGTTTTTT	CASRPGLASYDGELFF
TRBV4-2	TRBD2	NA	TRBJ2-3	TGTGCCAGCAGCCAAGGGACTAGCGGTTACACAGATACGCAGTATTTT	CASSQGTSGYTDTQYF
TRBV6-5	NA	once	TRBJ2-7	TGTGCCAGCAGTTACTCAGGGCTAGACGGGCTCGAGCAGTACTTC	CASSYSGLDGLEQYF
TRBV4-3	NA	NA	TRBJ1-4	TGCGCCAGCAGCCAAGATCTACGCGGGACGGCTAATGAAAAACTGTTTTTT	CASSQDLRGTANEKLFF
TRBV23-1	NA	NA	TRBJ2-1	TGCGCCAGCAGTCAACAACGACACAATGAGCAGTTCTTC	CASSQQRHNEQFF
TRBV6-5	TRBD2	NA	TRBJ2-1	TGTGCCGTCGCCAGCGGGACCTACAATGAGCAGTTCTTC	CAVASGTYNEQFF
TRBV6-5	NA	NA	TRBJ1-3	TGTGCCAGCAGTTACACGTGGGGGGCAGGGAACACCATATATTTT	CASSYTWGAGNTIYF
TRBV19	TRBD2	NA	TRBJ2-5	TGTGCCAGCGGGGGGGTTCAAGAGACCCAGTACTTC	CASGGVQETQYF
TRBV7-2	TRBD1	few	TRBJ1-2	TGTGCCAGCAGCCCCTGGGGACAGGGGTATGGCTACACCTTC	CASSPWGQGYGYTF
TRBV10-3	TRBD1	NA	TRBJ2-3	TGTGCCATCAGAAGACAGGGCCCAGATACGCAGTATTTT	CAIRRQGPDTQYF
TRBV29-1	NA	NA	TRBJ2-7	TGCAGCGTTGGGACAGTACACGAGCAGTACTTC	CSVGTVHEQYF
TRBV5-1	NA	NA	TRBJ2-2	TGCGCCAGCAGCTTCGTGGGGGAGGCCGGGACTGGACAATGGGCCGGGGAGCTGTTTTTT	CASSFVGEAGTGQWAGELFF
TRBV5-4	TRBD1	NA	TRBJ1-1	TGTGCCAGCAGCTTGGGGACAGGGCCGTACACTGAAGCTTTCTTT	CASSLGTGPYTEAFF
TRBV7-9	NA	NA	TRBJ1-4	TGTGCCAGCAGCTTAGAAAGAGGGGTTAATGAAAAACTGTTTTTT	CASSLERGVNEKLFF
TRBV5-6	NA	NA	TRBJ2-5	TGTGCCAGCAGCTTACAAGAGACCCAGTACTTC	CASSLQETQYF
TRBV5-1	TRBD2	NA	TRBJ2-7	TGCGCCAGCAGCTGGACTAGCGGGGGTCAATACGAGCAGTACTTC	CASSWTSGGQYEQYF
TRBV19	NA	once	TRBJ1-1	TGTGCCGGATCCTCGGGGTCCACTGAAGCTTTCTTT	CAGSSGSTEAFF
TRBV7-2	NA	NA	TRBJ1-5	TGTGCCAGCAGGGCGGGGAGTCAGCCCCAGCATTTT	CASRAGSQPQHF
TRBV5-1	NA	NA	TRBJ1-1	TGCGCCAGCAGCTTGTCGTTGGGGGCGAACACTGAAGCTTTCTTT	CASSLSLGANTEAFF
TRBV6-5	TRBD1	NA	TRBJ1-5	TGTGCCAGCAGTTCCGACAGGGGGAGAAATCAGCCCCAGCATTTT	CASSSDRGRNQPQHF
TRBV5-6	TRBD1	NA	TRBJ1-5	TGTGCCAGCAGCTTCAGGGACAGAAATCAGCCCCAGCATTTT	CASSFRDRNQPQHF
TRBV4-1	NA	NA	TRBJ2-5	TGCGCCAGCAGCCAAGATGGGTACAGGGACTTGGAGACCCAGTACTTC	CASSQDGYRDLETQYF
TRBV5-1	NA	NA	TRBJ1-2	TGCGCCAGCAGCAAAGGGACATCGTCTAACTATGGCTACACCTTC	CASSKGTSSNYGYTF
TRBV9	NA	NA	TRBJ2-1	TGTGCCAGCAGCGTAATTCGCGGATCCGGGGAGCAGTTCTTC	CASSVIRGSGEQFF
TRBV6-5	TRBD2	few	TRBJ2-1	TGTGCCAGCAGAGTTACATCCAAGGGAGGGGTGCAGTTCTTC	CASRVTSKGGVQFF
TRBV6-4	NA	NA	TRBJ2-1	TGTGCCAGCAGTAGGGGGACAGCGATAGGGGGGAATGAGCAGTTCTTC	CASSRGTAIGGNEQFF
TRBV7-2	NA	NA	TRBJ1-4	TGTGCCAGCAGCCCCCAGGGTGAAAAACTGTTTTTT	CASSPQGEKLFF
TRBV7-2	NA	NA	TRBJ1-5	TGTGCCAGCAGCTTAGGAGGGGGTAGAAGCAATCAGCCCCAGCATTTT	CASSLGGGRSNQPQHF